This paragraph covers one TCR beta chain sequence. Its specificity is unknown. These data belong to a study of OX40 agonist ivuxolimab in advanced cancers. For the study at large: Patients with hepatocellular carcinoma, melanoma, renal cell or head and neck cancer made up the dose-escalation patients. Study outcomes and limitations: Clonal expansion was among the lowest in partial responders at 0.1-3.0 mg/kg, especially CD8+.

Data came from immunoSEQ multiplex PCR; TCRdb stores just in-frame clones and leaves some out. This table has more than 55,000 clones, 86% appearing once. V dropped 0 bases and J dropped 4 bases, with 7 bases sitting between them. CDR3 length: 13 residues. Germline lookup yields CDR1 LNHNV and CDR2 YYDKDF (reference sequence). The rearrangement links TRBV15 to TRBJ2-7; D unclear. The TCR originated in an adult with an advanced solid tumor such as melanoma, head and neck, liver or kidney cancer. Sequenced here: CD4+ or CD8+ T cells sorted from blood, sampled in a trial of the OX40 agonist ivuxolimab. CDR3 loop: CATSRDQDYEQYF. The CDR3 region has the DNA TGTGCCACCAGCAGAGATCAAGATTACGAGCAGTACTTC.